This T cell receptor beta chain stems from a study of cytomegalovirus exposure and HLA in healthy donors. Looked up from germline, CDR1 is SGDLS and CDR2 is YYNGEE. V was pared by 2 bases and J by 4 bases, with 13 bases between. CDR3 length: 15 residues. Study-level findings and limits: About 87% or about 30% of the time was how often most TCR beta V segments were productive, according to an earlier analysis. A later analysis associated 15,000 to 20,000 TCR beta sequences with HLA alleles at a 0.05 false discovery rate. A later analysis linked a missense DCLRE1C variant to TCR beta V- and J-gene trimming. Rarity marked most TCR sequences, yet some public TCRs occurred in many donors.

PCR employed 60 Vbeta and 13 Jbeta primers. This table comes from immunoSEQ multiplex PCR, and its TCRdb copy is limited to in-frame clones, with some not included. The sample's table shows roughly 120,000 clones. A remark on this clone: Its antigen is unknown.

This sequence was found in a man between 25 and 39 years old in good health and CMV-seronegative. The chain joins TRBV9 to TRBJ1-3, with D unclear. Sequenced input: PBMCs. For the CDR3, the DNA is TGTGCCAGCAGCGTCCACCGAGGGTTAGGAAACACCATATATTTT. Its protein product is CASSVHRGLGNTIYF.